The source of this T cell receptor beta chain is a study of blood T cells in healthy people across ages. A sample-barcoded 5' primer and a J-beta primer mix were used in a second PCR of about 6 to 12 cycles. TCRdb ran MiXCR on the 5' RACE reads and lists one entry per CDR3 protein. This sample has about 900,000 distinct CDR3 sequences; 40% to 60% occur once, and the top ten carry under 15%. Germline V CDR1 and CDR2: SGHNT, YENEEA. The V gene end was trimmed by 4 bases and the J gene end by 10 bases; junction bases not matched to a gene: 7. This CDR3 comprises 14 residues. The chain recombines TRBV11-3 with TRBJ1-6, with 7 bases matching TRBD1. This TCR was recovered from a man aged 30 to 45 in good health. The sample comprised blood. The CDR3 here is CASSSTGPQSPLHF. CDR3 DNA: TGTGCCAGCAGCTCGACAGGGCCTCAGTCACCCCTCCACTTT.